What follows are 8 T cell receptor beta chains derived from one specimen sequenced in a study of blood T cell repertoires in COVID-19. Sequencing used immunoSEQ multiplex PCR; TCRdb keeps in-frame clones, though not all of them. The data hold tens of thousands of clones, with around 88% observed a single time. Material for sequencing was peripheral blood. The receptors here all came from a woman aged 80 or over with acute or convalescent COVID-19.

This clone occurred once. CDR3 bases: TGTGCCAGTAGCGCAAGGGACAGGGGGCTTTCCGGGGAGCTGTTTTTT. As protein: CASSARDRGLSGELFF. This chain connects TRBV19 to TRBJ2-2; 12 bases agree with TRBD1. The ends lost 6 bases at V and 6 bases at J; junction bases unmatched: 8. Germline V gene lookup returns CDR1 LNHDA and CDR2 SQIVND (reference sequence). This CDR3 has 16 residues. Full variable domain (remainder filled in from reference TRBV19 and TRBJ2-2): DGGITQSPKYLFRKEGQNVTLSCEQNLNHDAMYWYRQDPGQGLRLIYYSQIVNDFQKGDIAEGYSVSREKKESFPLTVTSAQKNPTAFYLCASSARDRGLSGELFFGEGSRLTVL.

J is TRBJ1-2 and V is TRBV6-5, with 8 bases identical to TRBD1. The CDR3 length is 14 residues. CDR1 and CDR2 (germline): MNHEY, SVGAGI. The J segment lost 5 bases and the V segment lost 5 bases, leaving 7 bases of the junction unmatched. The chain's CDR3 is CASSRTGIAYGYTF. CDR3 in DNA: TGTGCCAGCAGTCGGACAGGGATCGCGTATGGCTACACCTTC.

CDR3 sequence (DNA): TGTGCCAGCAGTTACTCGAGAGGATCCTATGGCTACACCTTC. Residues: CASSYSRGSYGYTF. This rearrangement joins TRBV6-5 to TRBJ1-2; D remains ambiguous. From germline, CDR1 is MNHEY and CDR2 SVGAGI. Trimming took off 0 bases at V and 4 bases at J, with 9 bases between the two ends. This CDR3 has 14 amino acids.

The V and J genes are TRBV3-1 (or the pseudogene TRBV3-2) and TRBJ1-2; weak D call: TRBD1 (6 bases). Germline-derived CDR1 and CDR2 are LGHDT and YNNKEL (reference sequence). V lost 4 bases and J lost 6, with 15 bases in between. The CDR3 covers 14 residues. CDR3: CASSPLEGDNGYTF. CDR3 sequence (DNA): TGTGCCAGCAGCCCTTTAGAAGGGGACAATGGCTACACCTTC.

The chain has TRBV7-6 and TRBJ2-2; 8 nucleotides agree with TRBD1. The junction had 8 bases not matched to a gene; V was cut back by 4 bases and J by 7 bases. Germline CDR1 is SGHVS and CDR2 is FNYEAQ. The CDR3 totals 15 residues. DNA for the CDR3: TGTGCCAGCAGCTCCTGGACAGGGACGAGCGGGGAGCTGTTTTTT. Translation: CASSSWTGTSGELFF.

CDR3 amino acids: CASSVRAGYEQFF. The CDR3 DNA follows: TGTGCCAGCAGTGTTAGGGCGGGCTATGAGCAGTTCTTC. This sequence joins TRBV2 and TRBJ2-1; possible D gene TRBD2, 5 bases. V lost 4 bases and J lost 8, with 12 bases in between. The germline CDR1 and CDR2 sequences are SNHLY and FYNNEI. The CDR3 contains 13 residues. Combining the CDR3 with reference TRBV2 and TRBJ2-1 gives the whole variable domain EPEVTQTPSHQVTQMGQEVILRCVPISNHLYFYWYRQILGQKVEFLVSFYNNEISEKSEIFDDQFSVERPDGSNFTLKIRSTKLEDSAMYFCASSVRAGYEQFFGPGTRLTVL.

V is TRBV9 and J is TRBJ2-7, with D possibly matching TRBD1 (6 bases). Trimming left V 0 bases short and J 4 bases short, with 11 bases between. CDR1 SGDLS and CDR2 YYNGEE come from the germline V gene. CDR3 length: 14 amino acids. The CDR3 reads CASSVATGRYEQYF. The CDR3 nucleotides are TGTGCCAGCAGCGTAGCGACAGGACGATACGAGCAGTACTTC.

This clone was seen once. This chain links TRBV24-1 with TRBJ2-7, with TRBD1 as a possible D gene (6 bases). V was trimmed by 4 bases and J by 3 bases, leaving 12 bases between them. CDR1 KGHDR and CDR2 SFDVKD come from the germline V gene. The CDR3 has 14 amino acids. The CDR3 DNA follows: TGTGCCACCAGTGACCGGACAGCTAACTACGAGCAGTACTTC. This sequence encodes CATSDRTANYEQYF.